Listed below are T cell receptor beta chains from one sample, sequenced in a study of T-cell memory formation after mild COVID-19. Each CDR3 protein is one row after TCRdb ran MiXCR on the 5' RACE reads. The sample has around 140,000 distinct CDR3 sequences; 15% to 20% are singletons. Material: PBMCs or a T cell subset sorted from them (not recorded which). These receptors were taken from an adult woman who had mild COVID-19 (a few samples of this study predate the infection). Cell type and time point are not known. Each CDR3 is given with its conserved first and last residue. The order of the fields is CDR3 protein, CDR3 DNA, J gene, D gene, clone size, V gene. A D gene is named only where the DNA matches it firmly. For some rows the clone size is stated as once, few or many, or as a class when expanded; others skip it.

CDR3: CASSQDRPFTDTQYF; DNA: TGCGCCAGCAGTCAGGACCGCCCGTTCACAGATACGCAGTATTTT; J: TRBJ2-3; D: .; size: .; V: TRBV5-1
CDR3: CASSLRGIVQETQYF; DNA: TGTGCCAGCAGCTTGAGGGGTATTGTCCAAGAGACCCAGTACTTC; J: TRBJ2-5; D: .; size: few; V: TRBV7-9
CDR3: CATRGPGASSYEQYF; DNA: TGTGCCACCAGGGGCCCAGGGGCGAGCTCCTACGAGCAGTACTTC; J: TRBJ2-7; D: .; size: few; V: TRBV24-1
CDR3: CSAFSTGAGANVLTF; DNA: TGCAGTGCCTTCTCGACAGGGGCTGGGGCCAACGTCCTGACTTTC; J: TRBJ2-6; D: TRBD1; size: .; V: TRBV20-1
CDR3: CASSAGTPATNEKLFF; DNA: TGTGCCAGCAGCGCCGGGACCCCAGCAACTAATGAAAAACTGTTTTTT; J: TRBJ1-4; D: .; size: few; V: TRBV7-9
CDR3: CASSLERREQFF; DNA: TGCGCCAGCAGCTTGGAGAGACGAGAGCAGTTCTTC; J: TRBJ2-1; D: .; size: .; V: TRBV5-1
CDR3: CASSQGQGKANTEAFF; DNA: TGCGCCAGCAGCCAGGGGCAGGGCAAAGCGAACACTGAAGCTTTCTTT; J: TRBJ1-1; D: .; size: few; V: TRBV4-3
CDR3: CASTLAGLYEQYF; DNA: TGTGCCAGCACCCTAGCGGGGCTATACGAGCAGTACTTC; J: TRBJ2-7; D: TRBD2; size: .; V: TRBV6-6
CDR3: CATSRDPGETQYF; DNA: TGTGCCACCAGCAGAGATCCGGGGGAGACCCAGTACTTC; J: TRBJ2-5; D: .; size: .; V: TRBV15
CDR3: CASSLKVTANTEAFF; DNA: TGTGCCAGCAGCTTAAAGGTGACAGCGAACACTGAAGCTTTCTTT; J: TRBJ1-1; D: .; size: few; V: TRBV7-2